This T cell receptor beta chain was profiled in a study of cytomegalovirus exposure and HLA in healthy donors. On the study more broadly: Earlier, 150 million to 200 million T cells were analyzed, and about 120 million unique TCR beta sequences were found among them.

Study-level points and caveats: In a later analysis, parvovirus B19, influenza, CMV and Epstein-Barr virus appeared linked to several top co-occurrence clusters.

The CDR3 is 16 residues long. Germline V lookup: CDR1 SGHTA, CDR2 FQGTGA. V shed 1 base and J shed 0 bases, with 13 bases lying between them. This clone was picked up one time. What it binds is unknown. Primers: 60 Vbeta forward and 13 Jbeta reverse. Assay: immunoSEQ multiplex PCR; the TCRdb copy retains only in-frame clones and omits some. The sample shows over 110,000 clones, less than 85% of them seen only once. The sequence derives from a woman in her forties or fifties in good health and CMV-seropositive. Sequenced material: PBMCs. This sequence joins TRBV7-3 and TRBJ2-7, with D uncertain. The CDR3 coding sequence is TGTGCCAGCAGCTTAAGGCCGAATGGGCGCTCCTACGAGCAGTACTTC. This sequence encodes CASSLRPNGRSYEQYF.